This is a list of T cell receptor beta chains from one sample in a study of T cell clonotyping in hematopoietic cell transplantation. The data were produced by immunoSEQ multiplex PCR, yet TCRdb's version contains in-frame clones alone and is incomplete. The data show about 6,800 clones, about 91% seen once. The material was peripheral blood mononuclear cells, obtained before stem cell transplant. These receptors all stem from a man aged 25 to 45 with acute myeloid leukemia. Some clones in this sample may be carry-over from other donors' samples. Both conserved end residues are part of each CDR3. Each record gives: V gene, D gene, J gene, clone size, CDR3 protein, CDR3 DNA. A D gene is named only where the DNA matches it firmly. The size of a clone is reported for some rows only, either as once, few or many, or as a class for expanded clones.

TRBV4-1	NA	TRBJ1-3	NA	CASSQVGTTGGGNTIYF	TGCGCCAGCAGCCAAGTGGGGACCACGGGCGGCGGAAACACCATATATTTT
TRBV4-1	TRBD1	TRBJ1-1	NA	CASSQATGGYTEAFF	TGCGCCAGCAGCCAAGCCACAGGGGGTTACACTGAAGCTTTCTTT
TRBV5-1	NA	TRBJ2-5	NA	CASSLQETQYF	TGCGCCAGCAGCTTACAAGAGACCCAGTACTTC
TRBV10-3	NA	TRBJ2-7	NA	CAIAQGGGYEQYF	TGTGCCATCGCTCAGGGGGGAGGGTACGAGCAGTACTTC
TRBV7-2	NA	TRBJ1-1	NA	CASSYGTEAFF	TGTGCCAGCAGCTACGGGACTGAAGCTTTCTTT
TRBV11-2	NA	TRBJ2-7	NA	CASSLASLGVGEQYF	TGTGCCAGCAGCTTAGCTTCCCTAGGAGTTGGAGAGCAGTACTTC
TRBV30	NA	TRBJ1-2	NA	CAWSFGGTDGYTF	TGTGCCTGGAGTTTCGGGGGAACGGATGGCTACACCTTC
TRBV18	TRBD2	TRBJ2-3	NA	CASSPNPSGSTDTQYF	TGTGCCAGCTCACCAAATCCTAGCGGGAGCACAGATACGCAGTATTTT
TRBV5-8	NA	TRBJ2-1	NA	CASSLNSNEQFF	TGTGCCAGCAGCTTGAATTCCAATGAGCAGTTCTTC
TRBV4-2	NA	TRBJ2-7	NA	CASSLEPRQYSYEQYF	TGTGCCAGCAGCCTCGAACCGCGGCAATACTCCTACGAGCAGTACTTC
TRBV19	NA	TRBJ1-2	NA	CASSSRAGHGYTF	TGTGCCAGTAGTAGCAGGGCAGGCCATGGCTACACCTTC
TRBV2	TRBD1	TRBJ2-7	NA	CASSDFSSGQGLNEQYF	TGTGCCAGCAGTGATTTTTCGTCGGGACAGGGGCTGAACGAGCAGTACTTC
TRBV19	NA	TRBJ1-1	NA	CASILGVGSTEAFF	TGTGCCAGTATATTGGGGGTTGGATCCACTGAAGCTTTCTTT
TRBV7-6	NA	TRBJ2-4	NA	CASSLARDGNIQYF	TGTGCCAGCAGCTTAGCCCGGGACGGAAACATTCAGTACTTC
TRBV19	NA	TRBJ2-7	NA	CASSWTHLYEQYF	TGTGCCAGTAGTTGGACACACCTTTACGAGCAGTACTTC
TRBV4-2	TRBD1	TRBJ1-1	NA	CASSTDQGGAEAFF	TGTGCCAGCAGCACAGACCAGGGGGGTGCTGAAGCTTTCTTT
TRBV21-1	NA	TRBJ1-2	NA	CASSKAGDRASDGYTF	TGTGCCAGCAGCAAAGCGGGGGACAGGGCCTCAGATGGCTACACCTTC
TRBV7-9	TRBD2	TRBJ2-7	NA	CASSLDRGSGILLEQYF	TGTGCCAGCAGCTTAGATCGGGGTAGCGGGATCCTCCTCGAGCAGTACTTC
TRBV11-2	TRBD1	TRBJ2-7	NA	CASSLDRGPGEQYF	TGTGCCAGCAGCTTGGATAGGGGGCCCGGTGAGCAGTACTTC
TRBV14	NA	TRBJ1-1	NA	CASSQEHFPRGGKNTEAFF	TGTGCCAGCAGCCAAGAGCATTTCCCCCGGGGAGGGAAAAACACTGAAGCTTTCTTT
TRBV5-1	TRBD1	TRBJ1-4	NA	CASSLWGQSNEKLFF	TGCGCCAGCAGCTTGTGGGGACAGAGCAATGAAAAACTGTTTTTT
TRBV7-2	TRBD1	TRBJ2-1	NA	CASSLRQGADEQFF	TGTGCCAGCAGCCTACGACAGGGGGCTGATGAGCAGTTCTTC
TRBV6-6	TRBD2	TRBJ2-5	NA	CASSLGRGSETQYF	TGTGCCAGCAGTCTCGGGCGGGGGTCAGAGACCCAGTACTTC
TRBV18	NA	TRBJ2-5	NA	CASSPKRETQYF	TGTGCCAGCTCACCAAAGCGCGAGACCCAGTACTTC
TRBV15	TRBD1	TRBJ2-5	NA	CATSNDRGQETQYF	TGTGCCACCAGTAATGACAGGGGGCAAGAGACCCAGTACTTC
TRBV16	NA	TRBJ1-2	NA	CASSETDSYGYTF	TGTGCCAGCAGCGAGACAGATTCCTATGGCTACACCTTC
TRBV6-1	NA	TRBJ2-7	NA	CASSEVLARYEQYF	TGTGCCAGCAGTGAAGTACTAGCCCGCTACGAGCAGTACTTC
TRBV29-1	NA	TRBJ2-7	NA	CSVASIRDTQSGEQYF	TGCAGCGTTGCTTCAATCCGGGACACCCAGTCGGGGGAGCAGTACTTC
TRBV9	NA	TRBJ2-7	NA	CASSLPPGEQYF	TGTGCCAGCAGCCTCCCCCCCGGCGAGCAGTACTTC
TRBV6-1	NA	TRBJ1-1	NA	CASQSTMASTEAFF	TGTGCCAGCCAATCGACGATGGCGAGCACTGAAGCTTTCTTT
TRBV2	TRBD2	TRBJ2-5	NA	CASTLLAGGQETQYF	TGTGCCAGCACCCTTTTAGCGGGGGGGCAAGAGACCCAGTACTTC
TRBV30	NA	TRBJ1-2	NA	CAWSATGNYYGYTF	TGTGCCTGGAGTGCGACAGGAAACTACTATGGCTACACCTTC
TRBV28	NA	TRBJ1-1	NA	CASTTGTTEAFF	TGTGCCAGCACCACCGGGACCACTGAAGCTTTCTTT
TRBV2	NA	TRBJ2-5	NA	CASSLSGVQETQYF	TGTGCCAGCAGTCTGAGCGGCGTCCAAGAGACCCAGTACTTC
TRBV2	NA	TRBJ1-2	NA	CASSQAQYYGYTF	TGTGCCAGCAGCCAGGCTCAGTACTATGGCTACACCTTC
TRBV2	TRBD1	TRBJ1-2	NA	CASSELYQGVGYTF	TGTGCCAGCAGTGAATTGTACCAGGGGGTCGGCTACACCTTC
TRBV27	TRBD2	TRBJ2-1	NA	CASSSYGLADSSYNEQFF	TGTGCCAGCAGTTCATACGGACTAGCGGATAGCTCCTACAATGAGCAGTTCTTC
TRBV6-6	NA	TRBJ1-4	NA	CASSPGYNEKLFF	TGTGCCAGCAGTCCGGGGTACAATGAAAAACTGTTTTTT
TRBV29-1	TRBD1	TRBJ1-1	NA	CSVWDSAAFF	TGCAGCGTTTGGGACAGCGCGGCTTTCTTT
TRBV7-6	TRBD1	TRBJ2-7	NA	CASSLVTDRESSYEQYF	TGTGCCAGCAGCTTAGTCACGGACAGGGAGAGCTCCTACGAGCAGTACTTC
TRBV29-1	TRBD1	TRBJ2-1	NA	CSGTGVPGGELHNEQFF	TGCAGCGGGACAGGCGTCCCAGGGGGCGAATTACACAATGAGCAGTTCTTC
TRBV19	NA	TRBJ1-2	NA	CASSSGGSGYGYTF	TGTGCCAGTAGTTCGGGGGGGTCGGGTTATGGCTACACCTTC
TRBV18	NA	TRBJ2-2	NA	CASSPTYREINTGELFF	TGTGCCAGCTCACCGACATACAGGGAAATTAACACCGGGGAGCTGTTTTTT
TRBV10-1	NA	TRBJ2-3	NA	CASSVIRCTDTQYF	TGCGCCAGCAGTGTTATTAGATGTACAGATACGCAGTATTTT
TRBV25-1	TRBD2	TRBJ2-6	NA	CASSEWEGRSGANVLTF	TGTGCCAGCAGTGAATGGGAGGGGAGGTCTGGGGCCAACGTCCTGACTTTC
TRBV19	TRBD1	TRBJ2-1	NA	CASTSLGQGPNEQFF	TGTGCCAGTACCAGCCTGGGACAGGGCCCTAATGAGCAGTTCTTC
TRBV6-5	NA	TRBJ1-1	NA	CASHQNTEAFF	TGTGCCAGCCACCAGAACACTGAAGCTTTCTTT
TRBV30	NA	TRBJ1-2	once	CAWSKGENYGYTF	TGTGCCTGGAGCAAAGGGGAAAACTATGGCTACACCTTC
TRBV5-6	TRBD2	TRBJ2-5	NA	CASSLVGLEGTQYF	TGTGCCAGCAGCTTGGTGGGACTAGAGGGGACCCAGTACTTC
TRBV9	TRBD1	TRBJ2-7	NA	CASSAGDSFLYEQYF	TGTGCCAGCAGCGCCGGGGACAGTTTCCTCTACGAGCAGTACTTC
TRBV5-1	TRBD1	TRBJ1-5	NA	CASSATGVNGNQPQHF	TGCGCCAGCAGCGCCACAGGGGTTAACGGCAATCAGCCCCAGCATTTT
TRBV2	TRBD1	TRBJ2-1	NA	CASSNRRDRGLGEQFF	TGTGCCAGCAGTAACCGCCGGGACAGGGGACTAGGTGAGCAGTTCTTC
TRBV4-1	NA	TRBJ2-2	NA	CASSQGSWNTGELFF	TGCGCCAGCAGCCAGGGTAGCTGGAACACCGGGGAGCTGTTTTTT
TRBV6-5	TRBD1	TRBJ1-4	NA	CASSYRDRDEKLFF	TGTGCCAGCAGTTACCGGGACAGGGATGAAAAACTGTTTTTT
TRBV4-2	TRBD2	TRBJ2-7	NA	CASSQAGTSGYEQYF	TGTGCCAGCAGCCAAGCCGGGACTAGCGGGTACGAGCAGTACTTC
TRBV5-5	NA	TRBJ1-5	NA	CASSLAARGWDQPQHF	TGTGCCAGCAGCTTGGCTGCCAGGGGCTGGGATCAGCCCCAGCATTTT
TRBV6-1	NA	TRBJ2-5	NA	CASSEGGRETQYF	TGTGCCAGCAGTGAAGGGGGTAGGGAGACCCAGTACTTC
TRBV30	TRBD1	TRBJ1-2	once	CAWSVKPPRGRDGYTF	TGTGCCTGGAGTGTAAAACCCCCCAGGGGGCGCGATGGCTACACCTTC
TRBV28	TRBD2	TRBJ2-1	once	CASTSGGSPSSYNEQFF	TGTGCCAGCACCTCCGGGGGGTCCCCTAGCTCCTACAATGAGCAGTTCTTC